Below, 7 T cell receptor beta chains from the same sample are listed, as sequenced in a study of blood T cell repertoires in COVID-19. Measured with immunoSEQ multiplex PCR; TCRdb has only the in-frame clones, and not every one. This table has approximately 280,000 clones, approximately 90% appearing once. The specimen sequenced was peripheral blood. The receptors stem from a man between 35 and 55 years old with acute or convalescent COVID-19.

The rearrangement joins TRBV12-3 or TRBV12-4 to TRBJ1-3; no clear D. Trimming cost V 3 bases and J 4 bases, with 7 bases left between them. The CDR3 sequence is 13 residues long. The CDR3 sequence is CASSLGVGNTIYF. CDR3 DNA sequence: TGTGCCAGCAGTTTGGGCGTCGGAAACACCATATATTTT.

The chain carries TRBV5-5 and TRBJ1-2; D gene unclear. Trimming left V 5 bases short and J 3 bases short, with 11 bases between. CDR3 size: 13 residues. CDR1 and CDR2 (germline): SGHKS, YYEKEE (reference sequence). The CDR3 nucleotides read TGTGCCAGCAGTTCGGCGGTAGACTATGGCTACACCTTC. This codes for CASSSAVDYGYTF.

This clone was seen once. The gene calls are TRBV5-1 and TRBJ1-1, with D possibly being TRBD1 (6 bases). CDR1 and CDR2 from the germline V gene are SGHRS and YFSETQ. The CDR3 has 16 residues. V lost 0 bases and J 3 bases, leaving 15 bases between the germline ends. CDR3 in DNA: TGCGCCAGCAGCTTGGGGTGGGGGGGCGCAGACACTGAAGCTTTCTTT. This codes for CASSLGWGGADTEAFF.

This clone was detected only a few times. The V gene is TRBV7-6, the J gene TRBJ2-1; 8 positions agree with TRBD1. Germline CDR1 and CDR2: SGHVS and FNYEAQ. The trim removed 5 bases at V and 4 bases at J, leaving 7 bases unmatched. The CDR3 extends over 15 amino acids. CDR3 amino acids: CASSIGQGLYNEQFF. The DNA of the CDR3 is TGTGCCAGCAGCATCGGACAGGGCCTTTACAATGAGCAGTTCTTC.

V usage is TRBV19 and J usage is TRBJ1-1; D possibly corresponds to TRBD1 (6 bases). V was pared by 7 bases and J by 1 base, with 19 bases between. The CDR3 sequence is 16 residues long. Germline values: CDR1 LNHDA, CDR2 SQIVND (reference sequence). The CDR3 is CASTLGHGTPNTEAFF. The CDR3 DNA follows: TGTGCCAGTACTCTGGGACATGGGACCCCGAACACTGAAGCTTTCTTT.

The rearrangement uses TRBV12-2 and TRBJ1-1; the tabulated D call, TRBD1, remains unverified against the DNA. TRBV12-2 counts as a pseudogene. The length of the CDR3 is 16 residues. The CDR3, as DNA: TGTGCAAGTCGCTTTTTCAGGGGGCCTTTGAACACTGAAGCTTTCTTT. Protein product: CASRFFRGPLNTEAFF.

Written as DNA, the CDR3 is TGTGCTAGTGCCTACCCACAGGGGGCTGGCGGGGAGCTGTTTTTT. This sequence encodes CASAYPQGAGGELFF. The genes are TRBV12-5 and TRBJ2-2; 9 bases match TRBD1. V was pared by 7 bases and J by 7 bases, with 10 bases of the junction left unmatched. The germline CDR1 and CDR2 sequences are LGHNT and FRNRAP. CDR3 length: 15 residues.